This TCR beta chain appears in the sequencing data of a study of patients and donors after allogeneic stem cell transplantation. This clonotype showed up just a few times. MiXCR, run by TCRdb on the RT-PCR reads, gives a single entry per CDR3 protein. Counted here are about 960,000 distinct CDR3 sequences, over 15% occurring once; the ten biggest clones make up around 6%. The germline V gene encodes CDR1 DFQATT and CDR2 SNEGSKA (reference sequence). The CDR3 is made up of 14 amino acids. V shed 4 bases and J 8 bases; nucleotides not matched to a gene: 8. The sample was blood, either unsorted or a sorted T cell fraction (not recorded which). The V call is TRBV20-1, the J call TRBJ2-2, with 9 bases lining up with TRBD1. The clonotype was recovered from a human donor who was either an allogeneic HSCT recipient or a stem cell or donor lymphocyte infusion donor (not recorded which). It is not recorded whose cells these are; they may come from a transplant donor. The CDR3 here is CSATGTGMIGELFF. CDR3 DNA: TGCAGTGCTACTGGGACAGGGATGATAGGGGAGCTGTTTTTT.